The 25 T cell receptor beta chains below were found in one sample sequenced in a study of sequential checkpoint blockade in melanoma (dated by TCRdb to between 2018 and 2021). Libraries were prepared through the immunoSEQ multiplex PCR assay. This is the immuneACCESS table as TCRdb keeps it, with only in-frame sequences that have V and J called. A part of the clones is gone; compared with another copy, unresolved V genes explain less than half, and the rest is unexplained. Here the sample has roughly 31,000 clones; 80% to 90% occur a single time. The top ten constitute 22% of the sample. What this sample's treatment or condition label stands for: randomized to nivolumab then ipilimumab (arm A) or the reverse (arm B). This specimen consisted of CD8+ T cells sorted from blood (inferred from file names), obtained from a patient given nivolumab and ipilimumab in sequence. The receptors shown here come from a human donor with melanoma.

CDR3 bases: TGCGCCAGCAGCCAAGGCCGGGACAGAGGGGCCAAAAACATTCAGTACTTC. Its translation is CASSQGRDRGAKNIQYF. The chain has TRBV4-3 and TRBJ2-4; 7 bases line up with TRBD1. The CDR3 contains 17 residues. From germline, CDR1 is LGHNA and CDR2 YSLEER. With 1 base clipped from V and 1 base from J, the junction kept 7 bases outside the gene matches.

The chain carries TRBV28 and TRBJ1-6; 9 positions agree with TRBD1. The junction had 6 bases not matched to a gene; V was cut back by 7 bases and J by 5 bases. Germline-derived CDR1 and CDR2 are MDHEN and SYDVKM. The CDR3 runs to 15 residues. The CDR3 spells CASNPGTGNNSPLHF. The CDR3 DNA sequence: TGTGCCAGCAATCCCGGGACAGGGAATAATTCACCCCTCCACTTT. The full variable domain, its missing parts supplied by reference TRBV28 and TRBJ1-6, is DVKVTQSSRYLVKRTGEKVFLECVQDMDHENMFWYRQDPGLGLRLIYFSYDVKMKEKGDIPEGYSVSREKKERFSLILESASTNQTSMYLCASNPGTGNNSPLHFGNGTRLTVT.

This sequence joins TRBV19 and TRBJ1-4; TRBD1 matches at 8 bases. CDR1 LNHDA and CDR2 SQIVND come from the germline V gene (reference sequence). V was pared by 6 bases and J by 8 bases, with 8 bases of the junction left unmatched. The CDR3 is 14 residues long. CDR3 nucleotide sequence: TGTGCCAGTAGCCCGACAGGGGCGGGCGAAAAACTGTTTTTT. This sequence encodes CASSPTGAGEKLFF.

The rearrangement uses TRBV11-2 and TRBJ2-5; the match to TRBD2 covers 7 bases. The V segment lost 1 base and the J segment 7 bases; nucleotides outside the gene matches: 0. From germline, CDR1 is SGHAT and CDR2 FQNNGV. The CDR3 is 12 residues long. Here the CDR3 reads CASSLGGGTQYF. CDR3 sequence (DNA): TGTGCCAGCAGCTTAGGCGGGGGGACCCAGTACTTC.

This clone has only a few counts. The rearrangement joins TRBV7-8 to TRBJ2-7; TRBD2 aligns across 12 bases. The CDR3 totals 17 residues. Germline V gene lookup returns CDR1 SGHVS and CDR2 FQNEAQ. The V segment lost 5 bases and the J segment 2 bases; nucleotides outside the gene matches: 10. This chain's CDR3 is CASSPRRRTSGTYEQYF. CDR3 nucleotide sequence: TGTGCCAGCAGCCCCAGACGCCGGACTAGCGGGACCTACGAGCAGTACTTC. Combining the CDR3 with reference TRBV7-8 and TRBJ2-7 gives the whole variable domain GAGVSQSPRYKVAKRGQDVALRCDPISGHVSLFWYQQALGQGPEFLTYFQNEAQLDKSGLPSDRFFAERPEGSVSTLKIQRTQQEDSAVYLCASSPRRRTSGTYEQYFGPGTRLTVT.

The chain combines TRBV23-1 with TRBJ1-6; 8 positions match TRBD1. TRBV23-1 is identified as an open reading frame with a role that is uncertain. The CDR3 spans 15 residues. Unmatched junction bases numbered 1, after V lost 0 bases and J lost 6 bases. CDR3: CASSQSTGGNSPLHF. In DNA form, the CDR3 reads TGCGCCAGCAGTCAATCCACAGGGGGTAATTCACCCCTCCACTTT.

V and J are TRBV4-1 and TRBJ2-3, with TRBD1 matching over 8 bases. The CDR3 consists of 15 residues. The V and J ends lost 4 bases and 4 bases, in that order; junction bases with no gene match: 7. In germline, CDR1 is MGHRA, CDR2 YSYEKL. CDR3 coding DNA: TGCGCCAGCAGCCGCGGACAGGGTGGGGCAGATACGCAGTATTTT. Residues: CASSRGQGGADTQYF.

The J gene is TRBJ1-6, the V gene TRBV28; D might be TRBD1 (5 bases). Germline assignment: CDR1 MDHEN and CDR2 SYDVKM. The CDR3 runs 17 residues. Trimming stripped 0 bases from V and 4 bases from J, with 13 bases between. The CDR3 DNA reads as TGTGCCAGCAGTTTATGGCAGGGCCCCTCATATAATTCACCCCTCCACTTT. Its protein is CASSLWQGPSYNSPLHF.

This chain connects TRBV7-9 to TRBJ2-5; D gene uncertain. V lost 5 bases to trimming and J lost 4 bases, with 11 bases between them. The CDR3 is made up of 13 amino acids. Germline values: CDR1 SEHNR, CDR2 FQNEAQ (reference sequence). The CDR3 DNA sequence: TGTGCCAGCAGCCCGACGCGGCGAGAGACCCAGTACTTC. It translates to CASSPTRRETQYF.

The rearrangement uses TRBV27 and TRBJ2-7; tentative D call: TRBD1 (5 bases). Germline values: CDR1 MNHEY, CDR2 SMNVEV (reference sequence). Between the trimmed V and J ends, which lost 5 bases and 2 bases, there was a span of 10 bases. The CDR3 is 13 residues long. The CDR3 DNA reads TGTGCCAGCAGTGGCACAGGTACCTACGAGCAGTACTTC. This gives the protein CASSGTGTYEQYF.

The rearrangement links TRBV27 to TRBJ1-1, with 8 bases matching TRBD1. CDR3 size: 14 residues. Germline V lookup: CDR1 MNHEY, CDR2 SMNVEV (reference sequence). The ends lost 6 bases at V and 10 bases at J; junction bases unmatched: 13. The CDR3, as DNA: TGTGCCAGCAGCCTAAGCCGGACAGGGTGGGGAGCTTTCTTT. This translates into CASSLSRTGWGAFF.

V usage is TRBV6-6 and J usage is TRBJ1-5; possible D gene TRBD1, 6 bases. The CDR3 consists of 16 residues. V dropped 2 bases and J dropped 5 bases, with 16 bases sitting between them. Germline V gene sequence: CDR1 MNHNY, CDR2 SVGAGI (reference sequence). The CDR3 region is CASSYPIGGLDQPQHF. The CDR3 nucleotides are TGTGCCAGCAGTTACCCAATTGGGGGCCTTGATCAGCCCCAGCATTTT.

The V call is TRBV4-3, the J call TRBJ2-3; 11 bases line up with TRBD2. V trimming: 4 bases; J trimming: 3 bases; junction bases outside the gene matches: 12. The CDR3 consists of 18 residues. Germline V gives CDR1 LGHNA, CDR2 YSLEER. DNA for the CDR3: TGCGCCAGCAGCCTCAGCGAAGTAGCGGGAGGGATGACAGATACGCAGTATTTT. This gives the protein CASSLSEVAGGMTDTQYF.

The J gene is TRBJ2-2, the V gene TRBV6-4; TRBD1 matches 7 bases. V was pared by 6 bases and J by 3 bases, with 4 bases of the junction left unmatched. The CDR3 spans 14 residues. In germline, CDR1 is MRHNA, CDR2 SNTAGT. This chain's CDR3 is CASREGQYTGELFF. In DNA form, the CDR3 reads TGTGCCAGCAGAGAGGGACAGTACACCGGGGAGCTGTTTTTT.

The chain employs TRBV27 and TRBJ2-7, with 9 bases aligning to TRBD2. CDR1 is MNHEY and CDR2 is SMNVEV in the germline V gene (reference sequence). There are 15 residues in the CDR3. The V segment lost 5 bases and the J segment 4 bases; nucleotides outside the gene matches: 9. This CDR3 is CASSPRLAGTYEQYF. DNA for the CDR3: TGTGCCAGCAGTCCCCGGCTAGCGGGGACTTACGAGCAGTACTTC.

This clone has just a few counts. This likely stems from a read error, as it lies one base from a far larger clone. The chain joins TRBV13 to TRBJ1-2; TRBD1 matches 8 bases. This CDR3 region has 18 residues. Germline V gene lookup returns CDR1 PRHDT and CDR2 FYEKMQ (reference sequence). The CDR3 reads CASSIGQGLSSLTYGYTF. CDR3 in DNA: TGTGCCAGCAGCATAGGACAGGGCCTAAGTAGCCTTACATATGGCTACACCTTC.

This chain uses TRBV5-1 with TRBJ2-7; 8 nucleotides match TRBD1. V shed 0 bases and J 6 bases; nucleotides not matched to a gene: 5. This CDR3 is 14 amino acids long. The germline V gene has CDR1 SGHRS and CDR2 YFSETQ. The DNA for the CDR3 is TGCGCCAGCAGCTTGGACGCGACAGGGGCCGAGCAGTACTTC. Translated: CASSLDATGAEQYF.

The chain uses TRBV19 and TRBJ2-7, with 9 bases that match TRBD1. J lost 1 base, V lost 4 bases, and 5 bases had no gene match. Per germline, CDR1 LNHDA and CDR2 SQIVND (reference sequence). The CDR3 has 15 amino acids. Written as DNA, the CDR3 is TGTGCCAGTAGTACCCTGACAGGGGGGTCCTACGAGCAGTACTTC. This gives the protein CASSTLTGGSYEQYF.

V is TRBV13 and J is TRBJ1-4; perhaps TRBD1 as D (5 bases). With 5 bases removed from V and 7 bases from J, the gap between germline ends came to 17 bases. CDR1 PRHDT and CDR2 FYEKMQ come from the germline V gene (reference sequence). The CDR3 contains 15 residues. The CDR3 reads CASSLGEGTGEKLFF. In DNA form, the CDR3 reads TGTGCCAGCAGCCTCGGGGAGGGGACGGGTGAAAAACTGTTTTTT. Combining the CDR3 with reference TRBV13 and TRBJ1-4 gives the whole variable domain AAGVIQSPRHLIKEKRETATLKCYPIPRHDTVYWYQQGPGQDPQFLISFYEKMQSDKGSIPDRFSAQQFSDYHSELNMSSLELGDSALYFCASSLGEGTGEKLFFGSGTQLSVL.

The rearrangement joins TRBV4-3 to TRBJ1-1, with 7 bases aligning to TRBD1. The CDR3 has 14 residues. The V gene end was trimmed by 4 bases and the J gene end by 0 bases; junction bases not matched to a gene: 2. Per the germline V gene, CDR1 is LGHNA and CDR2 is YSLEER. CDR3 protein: CASSPGTVNTEAFF. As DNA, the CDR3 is TGCGCCAGCAGCCCAGGGACAGTGAACACTGAAGCTTTCTTT.

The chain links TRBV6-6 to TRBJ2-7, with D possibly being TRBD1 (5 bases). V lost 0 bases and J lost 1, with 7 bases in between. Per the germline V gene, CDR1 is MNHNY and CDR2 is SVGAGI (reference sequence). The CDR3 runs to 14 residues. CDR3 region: CASSYSAGSYEQYF. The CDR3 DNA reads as TGTGCCAGCAGTTACTCGGCAGGGTCCTACGAGCAGTACTTC.

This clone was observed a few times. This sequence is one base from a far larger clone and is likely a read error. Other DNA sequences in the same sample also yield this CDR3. The CDR3 region is CASSPGQGEGYEHYF. CDR3 in DNA: TGCGCCAGCAGCCCTGGACAGGGGGAAGGGTACGAGCATTACTTC. The gene calls are TRBV4-1 and TRBJ2-7; 10 positions match TRBD1. Germline V gives CDR1 MGHRA, CDR2 YSYEKL. The CDR3 loop spans 15 amino acids.

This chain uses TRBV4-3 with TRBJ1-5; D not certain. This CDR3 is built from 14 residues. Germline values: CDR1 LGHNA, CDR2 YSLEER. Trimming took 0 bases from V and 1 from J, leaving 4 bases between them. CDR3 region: CASSQDQSNQPQHF. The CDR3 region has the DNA TGCGCCAGCAGCCAAGATCAGAGCAATCAGCCCCAGCATTTT.

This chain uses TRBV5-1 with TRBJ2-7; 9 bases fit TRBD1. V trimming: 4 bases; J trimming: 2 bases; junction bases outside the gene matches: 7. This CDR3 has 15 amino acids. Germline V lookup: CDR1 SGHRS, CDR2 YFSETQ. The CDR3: CASSPTGGLPYEQYF. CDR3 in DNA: TGCGCCAGCAGCCCTACAGGGGGCCTTCCCTACGAGCAGTACTTC.

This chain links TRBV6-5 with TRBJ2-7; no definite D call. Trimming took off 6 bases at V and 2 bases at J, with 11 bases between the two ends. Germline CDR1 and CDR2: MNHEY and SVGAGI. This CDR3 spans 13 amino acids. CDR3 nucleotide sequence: TGTGCCAGCAGACACCAGGAAGCCTACGAGCAGTACTTC. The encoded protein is CASRHQEAYEQYF.